This T cell receptor (beta chain) was captured by sequencing in a study of T cells in lung cancer brain metastases. General observations from the study: Paired lesions shared few clones; most were lesion-specific (mean Morisita about 0.22). FFPE DNA fragmentation may have prevented retrieving the complete T cell repertoire.

Tumor areas were macrodissected from five deparaffinized, unstained 10 um sections guided by marked H&E slides. Points on this clone: Its antigen is not identified.

TCRdb's table, derived via immunoSEQ multiplex PCR, lists solely in-frame clones and lacks some. The data show about 1,500 clones, 80% to 90% seen once. The CDR3 runs to 15 residues. Germline loops: CDR1 MDHEN, CDR2 SYDVKM. V gave up 6 bases and J gave up 1 base, with 15 bases separating them. This sequence originates from a man aged 55 to 69 with non-small cell lung cancer that had spread to the brain. The material sequenced was tumor tissue from a brain metastasis. The J gene is TRBJ1-1, the V gene TRBV28, with unresolved D. CDR3 sequence: CASRIPTRTNTEAFF. The DNA of the CDR3 is TGTGCCAGCAGAATCCCGACAAGGACGAACACTGAAGCTTTCTTT.